The source of this TCR beta chain is a study of blood T cell repertoires in COVID-19 (dated by TCRdb to 2018 to 2020). A note on the overall study: The collaborator samples originated in the United States, Italy and Spain and spanned the acute and convalescent phases of COVID-19. The material from the prospective study consisted of cDNA or gDNA derived from T cells, B-cell-depleted T cells, or PBMCs. Subjects who had been exposed to COVID-19, were actively infected with it, or had recovered from it provided the deeply sampled blood TCRbeta repertoires that made up the dataset. A freely available public database, intended as a resource for researchers studying the immune response to SARS-CoV-2, is where the repertoires were released. The samples were drawn from the first 160 participants of the ongoing ImmuneRACE study and from 1,200 or so subjects provided by 6 global collaborators. Sample metadata almost always included a de-identified subject ID, COVID-19 status, age in years and sex. HLA class I and class II types, where available, came from metadata supplied by the sample provider rather than from assay-based typing.

As concerns this clone: What this receptor recognizes is not known. Base qualities are missing; no much larger clone stands one base away.

TCRbeta CDR3 regions were amplified from genomic DNA using the immunoSEQ Assay, a bias-controlled multiplex PCR. The authors' analysis ran thus. Nucleated cell counts per sample were estimated from amplification of reference gene primers within the assay. To quantify the absolute abundance of each unique TCRbeta CDR3 rearrangement, sequence reads were collapsed and filtered. For each sample, productive Simpson clonality was calculated by taking the square root of Simpson's diversity index across productive rearrangements. In TCRdb, the immuneACCESS table is reduced to in-frame sequences with V and J assigned. These tables do not hold every clone; where another copy was compared, an unresolved V gene accounts for under half, and the others remain unexplained. V and J calls and clone size are as listed in that table; D and trimming were resolved from the DNA. The sample table contains 75,000 to 100,000 clones; only one count was recorded for approximately 90% of them. Together, the top ten hold 15% of the sample.

CDR3 length: 15 amino acids, cysteine to phenylalanine. CDR3 DNA is the only sequence kept; it has 45 bases, read in frame from the first base. V drops 2 bases and J drops 5 bases, leaving 16 bases in between. Per the germline V gene (reference sequence), WNHNN is the CDR1 and SYGVQD is the CDR2. Paper-wide results and their limitations: Clinical and demographic metadata were provided uncurated, with the amount varying by source and participant.

Collaborating institutions collected whole blood in K2EDTA tubes following their own protocols. For TCRbeta analysis, collaborators shipped samples as frozen whole blood, isolated PBMCs, or DNA extracted from either of those sample types. The specimen was peripheral blood. The chain employs TRBV10-1 and TRBJ2-7; TRBD1 could be the D gene, as 6 bases match. The TCR was taken from a human donor in a cohort sampled during active COVID-19. The CDR3 is CASSEIGQGFHEQYF. The nucleotides are TGCGCCAGCAGTGAGATTGGGCAGGGGTTCCACGAGCAGTACTTC.